A selection of T cell receptor beta chains follows, all from one sample in a study of T cells in Graves' hyperthyroidism and ophthalmopathy. MiXCR, run by TCRdb on the multiplex PCR reads, gives a single entry per CDR3 protein. The sample lists about 420,000 distinct CDR3 sequences; approximately 14% were seen once. The sequenced sample was blood. The receptors originated from a woman between 18 and 29 years old with Graves' hyperthyroidism. Each CDR3 is given with its conserved first and last residue. A D gene is named only where the DNA matches it firmly. Clone size, where shown, is once, few, many, or a class for clones that have expanded.

-	TRBV4-1	TRBJ1-2	TRBD1	CASSPDREVRGYTF	TGCGCCAGCAGCCCGGACAGGGAGGTCCGAGGCTACACCTTC
-	TRBV6-2/TRBV6-3	TRBJ2-4	TRBD1	CASRAVMGARQGSFQNIQYF	TGTGCCAGCAGGGCCGTGATGGGAGCCCGACAGGGTAGTTTCCAAAACATTCAGTACTTC
few	TRBV7-9	TRBJ2-5	-	CASSYISSGTQYF	TGTGCCAGCAGCTATATTAGTTCGGGGACCCAGTACTTC
many	TRBV30	TRBJ2-7	TRBD1	CAWDDGTAYEQYF	TGTGCCTGGGACGATGGGACAGCCTACGAGCAGTACTTC
many	TRBV12-3/TRBV12-4	TRBJ2-3	TRBD1	CASRSDRGFSTSTDTQYF	TGTGCCAGCAGGTCGGACAGGGGATTTTCTACTAGCACAGATACGCAGTATTTT
many	TRBV28	TRBJ1-5	-	CASSGAAKNQPQHF	TGTGCCAGCAGTGGGGCAGCTAAGAATCAGCCCCAGCATTTT
few	TRBV3-1	TRBJ2-5	-	CASSQDSKTQYF	TGTGCCAGCAGCCAAGATTCGAAGACCCAGTACTTC
many	TRBV20-1	TRBJ2-5	TRBD1	CSAAQKLTGATRETQYF	TGCAGTGCGGCCCAAAAATTGACAGGGGCAACGAGGGAGACCCAGTACTTC
-	TRBV29-1	TRBJ2-7	TRBD2	CSAGGNEQYF	TGCAGTGCCGGGGGGAACGAGCAGTACTTC
many	TRBV19	TRBJ1-4	-	CASSISVVVNEKLFF	TGTGCCAGTAGTATCTCGGTCGTTGTTAATGAAAAACTGTTTTTT
many	TRBV5-1	TRBJ2-3	-	CASRRIPGSTDTQYF	TGCGCCAGCAGACGAATTCCGGGTAGCACAGATACGCAGTATTTT
many	TRBV11-3	TRBJ2-1	TRBD2	CASSLAGDEQFF	TGTGCCAGCAGCCTAGCGGGAGATGAGCAGTTCTTC
many	TRBV12-3/TRBV12-4	TRBJ1-5	TRBD1	CASSLWGDRAGNQPQHF	TGTGCCAGCAGTTTATGGGGGGACAGGGCTGGCAATCAGCCCCAGCATTTT
many	TRBV2	TRBJ2-5	-	CASSVRLGGETQYF	TGTGCCAGCAGTGTACGTCTTGGTGGGGAGACCCAGTACTTC
many	TRBV6-1	TRBJ1-4	-	CASSYGQLNEKLFF	TGTGCCAGCAGTTACGGACAGCTTAATGAAAAACTGTTTTTT
-	TRBV19	TRBJ1-4	TRBD1	CASSPPGQGYNEKLFF	TGTGCCAGTAGTCCCCCGGGACAGGGCTATAATGAAAAACTGTTTTTT
many	TRBV3-1	TRBJ2-7	-	CASSQDWGEQYF	TGTGCCAGCAGCCAAGATTGGGGAGAGCAGTACTTC
many	TRBV10-2	TRBJ2-7	-	CASSESNTQVGGRTRQYF	TGCGCCAGCAGTGAGTCGAATACTCAGGTGGGCGGCAGGACGAGGCAGTACTTC
many	TRBV2	TRBJ2-7	TRBD2	CASSLTSGGAVEQYF	TGTGCCAGCAGTTTGACTAGCGGGGGGGCCGTCGAGCAGTACTTC
many	TRBV28	TRBJ1-2	-	CASSPLRGYTF	TGTGCCAGCAGCCCCCTAAGGGGCTACACCTTC
-	TRBV19	TRBJ2-7	-	CASSIARSYEQYF	TGTGCCAGTAGTATAGCCCGATCCTACGAGCAGTACTTC
-	TRBV28	TRBJ2-1	TRBD2	CASSPPTGGYNEQFF	TGTGCCAGCAGTCCCCCCACGGGGGGATACAATGAGCAGTTCTTC
-	TRBV7-8	TRBJ2-3	TRBD2	CASSLELGLAGRFTQYF	TGTGCCAGCAGCTTAGAACTTGGACTAGCGGGACGGTTCACGCAGTATTTT
-	TRBV4-2	TRBJ1-4	TRBD1	CASSPQGAAYEKLFF	TGTGCCAGCAGCCCGCAGGGGGCGGCTTATGAAAAACTGTTTTTT
-	TRBV7-6	TRBJ2-4	-	CASSLGVGSAKNIQYF	TGTGCCAGCAGCTTAGGGGTGGGATCGGCCAAAAACATTCAGTACTTC
many	TRBV7-2	TRBJ1-5	-	CASSLWGADHQPQHF	TGTGCCAGCAGCTTATGGGGGGCGGATCATCAGCCCCAGCATTTT
-	TRBV19	TRBJ2-1	-	CASSFLDSPNEQFF	TGTGCCAGTAGTTTCCTGGACTCCCCTAATGAGCAGTTCTTC
many	TRBV3-1	TRBJ2-1	TRBD1	CASSQWSAGGAWEQFF	TGTGCCAGCAGCCAGTGGTCGGCAGGGGGCGCGTGGGAGCAGTTCTTC
many	TRBV12-3/TRBV12-4	TRBJ2-5	-	CASTFGGGTETQYF	TGTGCCAGCACCTTTGGTGGGGGGACAGAGACCCAGTACTTC
many	TRBV7-6	TRBJ2-5	TRBD1	CASSLTGGKVTGQETQYF	TGTGCCAGCAGCTTGACAGGGGGAAAGGTCACTGGCCAAGAGACCCAGTACTTC
many	TRBV11-2	TRBJ2-3	TRBD2	CASSSPGERGGSTDTQYF	TGTGCCAGCAGCTCCCCCGGGGAGCGGGGGGGGAGCACAGATACGCAGTATTTT
many	TRBV19	TRBJ1-1	-	CASSIHRDLFGFTEAFF	TGTGCCAGTAGTATACACCGGGACCTTTTTGGATTCACTGAAGCTTTCTTT
many	TRBV6-1	TRBJ2-7	TRBD1	CASSHSGTGEREQYF	TGTGCCAGCAGTCATTCCGGGACAGGGGAACGGGAGCAGTACTTC
many	TRBV6-1	TRBJ2-1	-	CASTTTTTSAEQFF	TGTGCCAGCACCACAACAACGACGAGTGCTGAGCAGTTCTTC
few	TRBV5-1	TRBJ2-5	TRBD1	CASSGMGQHQETQYF	TGCGCCAGCAGCGGAATGGGACAGCACCAAGAGACCCAGTACTTC